This TCR beta chain was sequenced during a study of blood T cell repertoires in COVID-19. Looking at the study overall: Acute and convalescent COVID-19 specimens originated in the United States, Italy and Spain. PBMCs, B-cell-depleted T cells, or T cells provided the cDNA or gDNA that made up the material.

Sequencing was performed with immunoSEQ multiplex PCR; in TCRdb, only in-frame clones are kept and a portion is missing. The table lists fewer than 200,000 clones, under 85% of them singletons, with 6% to 8% in the top ten. Enrolment of Seattle patients took place during active infection, and they were followed longitudinally. V lost 7 bases to trimming and J lost 1 base; unmatched junction nucleotides: 6. CDR3 length equals 14 residues. The germline V gene encodes CDR1 MNHEY and CDR2 SVGAGI. The chain uses TRBV6-5 and TRBJ1-1, with 7 bases matching TRBD1. Sequencing used peripheral blood. This receptor was obtained from a woman between 70 and 85 years old with COVID-19, enrolled during active disease. CDR3 residues: CASTYRQGNTEAFF. The CDR3 region has the DNA TGTGCCAGCACCTACCGACAGGGGAACACTGAAGCTTTCTTT.